Listed here are 9 T cell receptor beta chains from one sample, sequenced in a study of vaccination effects on CD4 cells after COVID-19 (dated by TCRdb to 2022 to 2024). To prepare the library, the immunoSEQ multiplex PCR assay was applied. As stored in TCRdb, this immuneACCESS dataset retains in-frame rearrangements with V and J assigned. A fraction of the clones does not appear; measured against another copy, unresolved V genes explain less than half of the discrepancy, and the remainder lacks a known reason. The sample records around 79,000 clones, around 76% of which are singletons. The ten top clones hold approximately 10% of the sample. In the ViraFEST assay, PBMC were stimulated with viral peptide pools, and TCR sequencing was then used to find antigen-specific CD4+ T cell clonotypes based on their expansion. After roughly 11 days of culture, CD4+ T cells were isolated with the EasySep CD4+ T cell isolation kit. The absence of prior SARS-CoV-2 infection in healthy vaccine recipients was confirmed by negative nucleocapsid antibodies before and after vaccination.

Their specific antigens are unknown. Sequences were derived from CD4+ T cells from PBMCs cultured with SARS-CoV-2 spike peptides, sampled before COVID-19 vaccination. Reading the label with the study, this specimen's cell subset or site is: SARS-CoV-2 spike overlapping peptide pool stimulation. Receptors originate from a human donor who received a COVID-19 vaccine.

The rearrangement uses TRBV19 and TRBJ1-1; unclear D gene. The CDR3 length is 12 residues. CDR1 and CDR2 from the germline V gene are LNHDA and SQIVND (reference sequence). V lost 4 bases and J 8 bases, leaving 11 bases between the germline ends. The CDR3: CASSRYKQEAFF. CDR3 nucleotide sequence: TGTGCCAGTAGTAGATACAAACAGGAAGCTTTCTTT.

The CDR3 spells CASPVWTGRSTDTQYF. The CDR3 DNA sequence: TGTGCCAGCCCCGTCTGGACAGGAAGAAGCACAGATACGCAGTATTTT. This chain joins TRBV5-8 and TRBJ2-3; TRBD1 matches at 7 bases. CDR3 length: 16 residues. Germline lookup yields CDR1 SGHTS and CDR2 YDEGEE. Losses at the gene ends were 7 bases for V and 0 bases for J; bases not matched to a gene: 11.

The V call is TRBV7-2, the J call TRBJ1-1, with unresolved D. Germline CDR1 and CDR2: SGHTA and FQGNSA. The CDR3 is 14 amino acids. The V end lost 6 bases, the J end lost 3 bases, and 14 bases lay between the germline ends. The CDR3 nucleotides read TGTGCCAGCAGACCGGACCTCCGGGACACTGAAGCTTTCTTT. This sequence encodes CASRPDLRDTEAFF.

This clone was detected only once. This chain joins TRBV19 and TRBJ1-3; no definite D call. The CDR3 has 17 amino acids. Per germline, CDR1 LNHDA and CDR2 SQIVND (reference sequence). The ends were cut back, 1 base at V and 0 bases at J, with 13 bases in the middle. The CDR3 DNA reads TGTGCCAGTAGTATAGCCAAGACTGGAAGCTCTGGAAACACCATATATTTT. Translating gives CASSIAKTGSSGNTIYF.

V and J are TRBV14 and TRBJ2-7; 7 nucleotides line up with TRBD2. This CDR3 has 15 residues. Unmatched junction bases numbered 8, after V lost 4 bases and J lost 2 bases. The germline V gene encodes CDR1 SGHDN and CDR2 FVKESK. The CDR3 loop reads CASSRNSGPTYEQYV. The CDR3 DNA reads as TGTGCCAGCAGCCGTAATAGCGGGCCAACCTACGAGCAGTACGTC.

CDR3 bases: TGTGCCACCAGCAGAACCTGGGGATTTGGAGGGGCCAACGTCCTGACTTTC. This sequence encodes CATSRTWGFGGANVLTF. This sequence joins TRBV15 and TRBJ2-6; no firm D call. V was clipped by 2 bases and J by 4 bases, with 15 bases between them. This CDR3 spans 17 amino acids. Germline V CDR1 and CDR2: LNHNV, YYDKDF (reference sequence). Variable domain in full (rest from reference TRBV15 and TRBJ2-6): DAMVIQNPRYQVTQFGKPVTLSCSQTLNHNVMYWYQQKSSQAPKLLFHYYDKDFNNEADTPDNFQSRRPNTSFCFLDIRSPGLGDTAMYLCATSRTWGFGGANVLTFGAGSRLTVL.

The chain uses TRBV6-5 and TRBJ2-7; D gene ambiguous. V gave up 0 bases and J gave up 6 bases, with 12 bases separating them. CDR3 length: 14 amino acids. The germline V gene encodes CDR1 MNHEY and CDR2 SVGAGI. This CDR3 reads CASSYSRRDGEQYV. CDR3 DNA: TGTGCCAGCAGTTACTCGCGGAGAGACGGCGAGCAGTACGTC.

The genes are TRBV7-2 and TRBJ2-1; 7 bases agree with TRBD2. The CDR3 is 14 residues long. CDR1 SGHTA and CDR2 FQGNSA come from the germline V gene. V lost 5 bases to trimming and J lost 7 bases; unmatched junction nucleotides: 8. As DNA, the CDR3 is TGTGCCAGCAGCACGCCGGGAGGCCGGAATGAGCAGTTCTTC. This encodes CASSTPGGRNEQFF.

The chain employs TRBV21-1 and TRBJ2-4; the table gives TRBD2 as D, unverified against the DNA. TRBV21-1 is classified as a pseudogene. This CDR3 contains 18 residues. CDR3 sequence reads: CASRSWVPGLPAKNIQYF. The CDR3 region has the DNA TGTGCCAGCCGCTCCTGGGTTCCGGGACTCCCAGCCAAAAACATTCAGTACTTC.